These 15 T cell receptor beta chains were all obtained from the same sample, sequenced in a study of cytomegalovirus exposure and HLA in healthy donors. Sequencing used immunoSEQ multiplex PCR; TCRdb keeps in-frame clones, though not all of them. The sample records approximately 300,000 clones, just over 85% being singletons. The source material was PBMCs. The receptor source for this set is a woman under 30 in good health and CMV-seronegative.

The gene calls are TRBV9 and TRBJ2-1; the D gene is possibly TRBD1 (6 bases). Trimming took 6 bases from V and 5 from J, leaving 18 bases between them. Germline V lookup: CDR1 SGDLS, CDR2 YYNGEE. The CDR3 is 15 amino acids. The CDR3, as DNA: TGTGCCAGCACCCGAGGGGGTCCCGGCGACAATGAGCAGTTCTTC. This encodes CASTRGGPGDNEQFF.

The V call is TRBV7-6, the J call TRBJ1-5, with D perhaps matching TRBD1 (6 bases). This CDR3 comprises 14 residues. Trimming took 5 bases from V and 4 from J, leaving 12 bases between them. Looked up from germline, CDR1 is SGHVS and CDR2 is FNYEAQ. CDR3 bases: TGTGCCAGCAGCCAAAACCAGGGGAATCAGCCCCAGCATTTT. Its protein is CASSQNQGNQPQHF.

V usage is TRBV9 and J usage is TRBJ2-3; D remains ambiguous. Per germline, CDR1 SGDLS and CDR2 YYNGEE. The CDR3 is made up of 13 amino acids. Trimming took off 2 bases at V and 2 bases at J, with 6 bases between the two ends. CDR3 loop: CASSVGLTDTQYF. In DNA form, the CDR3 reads TGTGCCAGCAGCGTGGGCCTCACAGATACGCAGTATTTT.

The CDR3 sequence is CASSPRAGDTIYF. CDR3 bases: TGTGCCAGCTCACCACGAGCCGGAGACACCATATATTTT. The V and J genes are TRBV18 and TRBJ1-3, with D unclear. The CDR3 spans 13 residues. Trimming removed 1 base from V and 8 bases from J, with 9 bases in between. Germline V gene lookup returns CDR1 KGHSH and CDR2 LQKENI.

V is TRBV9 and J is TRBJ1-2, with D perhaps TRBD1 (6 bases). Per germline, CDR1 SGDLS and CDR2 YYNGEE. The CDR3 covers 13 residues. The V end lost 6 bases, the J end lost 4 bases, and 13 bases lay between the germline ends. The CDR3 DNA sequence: TGTGCCAGCACGGCCGCGGGGGCCTATGGCTACACCTTC. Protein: CASTAAGAYGYTF.

The DNA of the CDR3 is TGTGCCAGCAGCCTTCCCCCCTCTGGAAACACCATATATTTT. It codes for CASSLPPSGNTIYF. V is TRBV13 and J is TRBJ1-3; D gene ambiguous. V lost 5 bases, J lost 0 bases, and 8 bases lay in between. The CDR3 runs to 14 residues. Germline V lookup: CDR1 PRHDT, CDR2 FYEKMQ (reference sequence). Full variable domain (rest looked up from reference TRBV13 and TRBJ1-3): AAGVIQSPRHLIKEKRETATLKCYPIPRHDTVYWYQQGPGQDPQFLISFYEKMQSDKGSIPDRFSAQQFSDYHSELNMSSLELGDSALYFCASSLPPSGNTIYFGEGSWLTVV.

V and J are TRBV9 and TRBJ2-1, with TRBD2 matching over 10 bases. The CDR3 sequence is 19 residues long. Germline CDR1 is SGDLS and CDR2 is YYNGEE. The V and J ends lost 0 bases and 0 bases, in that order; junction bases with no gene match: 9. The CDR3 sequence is CASSVGVSGRISSYNEQFF. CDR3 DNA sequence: TGTGCCAGCAGCGTAGGGGTTAGCGGGAGGATAAGCTCCTACAATGAGCAGTTCTTC.

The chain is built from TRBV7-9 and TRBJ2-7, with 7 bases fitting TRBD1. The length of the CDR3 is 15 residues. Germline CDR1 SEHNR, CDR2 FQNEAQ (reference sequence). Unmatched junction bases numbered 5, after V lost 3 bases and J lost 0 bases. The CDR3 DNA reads TGTGCCAGCAGCTTTGGGACAGTCATCTCCTACGAGCAGTACTTC. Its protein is CASSFGTVISYEQYF.

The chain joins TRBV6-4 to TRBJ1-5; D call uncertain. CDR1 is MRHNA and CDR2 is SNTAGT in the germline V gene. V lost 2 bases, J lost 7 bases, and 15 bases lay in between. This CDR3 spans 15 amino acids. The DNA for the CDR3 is TGTGCCAGCAGTGACACGAGGGCCTCAGTACAGCCCCAGCATTTT. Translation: CASSDTRASVQPQHF.

The DNA for the CDR3 is TGTGCCAGCAGTTACGGGGCGGGGCTCCTCTACGAGCAGTACTTC. Residues: CASSYGAGLLYEQYF. The rearrangement joins TRBV6-5 to TRBJ2-7; the D gene is possibly TRBD2 (6 bases). V lost 2 bases and J 3 bases, leaving 14 bases between the germline ends. The CDR3 is made up of 15 amino acids. Germline V CDR1 and CDR2: MNHEY, SVGAGI.

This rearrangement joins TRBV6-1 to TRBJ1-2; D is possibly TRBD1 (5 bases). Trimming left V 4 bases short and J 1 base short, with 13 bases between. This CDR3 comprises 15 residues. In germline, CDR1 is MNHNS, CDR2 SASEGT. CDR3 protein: CASSASRGFNYGYTF. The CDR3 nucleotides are TGTGCCAGCAGTGCCTCCCGGGGGTTTAACTATGGCTACACCTTC.

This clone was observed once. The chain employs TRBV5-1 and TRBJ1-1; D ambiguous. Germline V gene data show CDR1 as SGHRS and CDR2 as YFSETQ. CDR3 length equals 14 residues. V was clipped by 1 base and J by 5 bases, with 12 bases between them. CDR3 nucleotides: TGCGCCAGCAGCTTGTGGGGAGAATATACTGAAGCTTTCTTT. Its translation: CASSLWGEYTEAFF.

Here the CDR3 reads CASSLVGSIDEQYF. The DNA for the CDR3 is TGTGCCAGCAGCTTGGTCGGGAGTATCGACGAGCAGTACTTC. V is TRBV5-5 and J is TRBJ2-7, with D maybe TRBD2 (6 bases). This CDR3 spans 14 amino acids. In germline, CDR1 is SGHKS, CDR2 YYEKEE (reference sequence). V lost 0 bases and J 5 bases, leaving 12 bases between the germline ends.

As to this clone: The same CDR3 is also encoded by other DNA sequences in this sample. CDR3 residues: CASSPPGGHEQFF. The CDR3 DNA is TGTGCCAGCTCACCCCCCGGGGGGCATGAGCAGTTCTTC. This chain links TRBV18 with TRBJ2-1; a possible D gene is TRBD2 (7 bases). Germline V gene lookup returns CDR1 KGHSH and CDR2 LQKENI. Trimming took 3 bases from V and 8 from J, leaving 11 bases between them. This CDR3 is built from 13 residues.

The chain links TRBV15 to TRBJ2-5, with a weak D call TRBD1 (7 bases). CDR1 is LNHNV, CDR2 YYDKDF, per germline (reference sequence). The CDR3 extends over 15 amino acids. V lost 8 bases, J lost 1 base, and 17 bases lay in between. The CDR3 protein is CATGGMDRPQETQYF. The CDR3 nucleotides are TGTGCCACCGGCGGGATGGACAGGCCCCAAGAGACCCAGTACTTC.